This T cell receptor (beta chain) was captured by sequencing in a study of shared clonotypes between healthy human individuals. As for the study in general: A few men and a couple of women, aged 18 to 49, were donors. There were three CD4 naive, three CD4 memory, two CD8 naive and one CD8 memory plates per donor.

The CDR3 covers 20 residues. V trimming: 1 base; J trimming: 0 bases; junction bases outside the gene matches: 13. CDR1 and CDR2 from the germline V gene are LNHNV and YYDKDF (reference sequence). Using around 180 ng DNA, around 30,000 T cell genomes, the sorted-subset replicate PCRs were run. Generated by immunoSEQ multiplex PCR, the TCRdb table keeps only in-frame clones and is missing some. This sample carries some 1.5 million clones, approximately 98% of them seen once, and the ten largest clones take about 0.42%. The study drew all its donors from Caucasian adults living in Nashville, Tennessee.

This sequence was found in a man aged 25 to 40 in good health. The specimen sequenced was naive CD4+ T cells sorted from blood. Indicated subset: CD45RA+ positively selected. The genes are TRBV15 and TRBJ1-5; 9 bases fit TRBD1. The CDR3 loop reads CATSRGLTGGSTASNQPQHF. The CDR3 nucleotides are TGTGCCACCAGCAGAGGCCTTACAGGGGGCTCTACCGCTAGCAATCAGCCCCAGCATTTT.